Below are 23 T cell receptor beta chains sequenced from a single sample in a study of blood T cell repertoires in COVID-19. TCRdb keeps only in-frame clones here, not all; method: immunoSEQ multiplex PCR. The repertoire holds about 140,000 clones, more than 80% seen once, with approximately 1.8% in the top ten. The sequenced sample consisted of PBMCs or T cells enriched from blood (not recorded which). The receptors shown here come from a woman in her late teens or twenties who had been exposed to COVID-19.

The J gene is TRBJ2-3, the V gene TRBV7-3, with 10 bases lining up with TRBD1. V gave up 5 bases and J gave up 0 bases; unmatched junction bases: 5. CDR3 length: 16 amino acids. Germline CDR1 and CDR2: SGHTA and FQGTGA. CDR3 protein: CASSRGTGESTDTQYF. Written as DNA, the CDR3 is TGTGCCAGCAGCCGCGGGACAGGGGAAAGCACAGATACGCAGTATTTT. Looking up the rest from reference TRBV7-3 and TRBJ2-3 gives the full variable domain: GAGVSQTPSNKVTEKGKYVELRCDPISGHTALYWYRQSLGQGPEFLIYFQGTGAADDSGLPNDRFFAVRPEGSVSTLKIQRTERGDSAVYLCASSRGTGESTDTQYFGPGTRLTVL.

The chain carries TRBV2 and TRBJ2-2, with D uncertain. This CDR3 is built from 11 residues. CDR1 is SNHLY and CDR2 is FYNNEI in the germline V gene. V lost 6 bases, J lost 4 bases, and 3 bases lay in between. The CDR3 nucleotides are TGTGCCAGCAGCCTCACCGGGGAGCTGTTTTTT. Residues: CASSLTGELFF.

J is TRBJ2-7 and V is TRBV6-2 or TRBV6-3, with 9 bases fitting TRBD1. V was pared by 4 bases and J by 1 base, with 8 bases of the junction left unmatched. This CDR3 region has 16 residues. Germline lookup yields CDR1 MNHEY and CDR2 SVGEGT. In DNA, the CDR3 is TGTGCCAGCAGTTCCTCGTTTGGGACAGGGTCCTACGAGCAGTACTTC. Amino acids: CASSSSFGTGSYEQYF.

V gene TRBV29-1 combines with J gene TRBJ2-1; D gene ambiguous. Germline V lookup: CDR1 SQVTM, CDR2 ANQGSEA. This CDR3 spans 11 amino acids. V shed 3 bases and J shed 6 bases, with 6 bases lying between them. In DNA form, the CDR3 reads TGCAGCGTTGAGGAGTCCAATGAGCAGTTCTTC. It codes for CSVEESNEQFF.

This chain joins TRBV5-1 and TRBJ1-3, with a possible D match to TRBD1 (5 bases). Deletions cut 0 bases from V and 2 bases from J, with 6 bases between. In germline, CDR1 is SGHRS, CDR2 YFSETQ. This CDR3 contains 14 residues. As DNA, the CDR3 is TGCGCCAGCAGCTTGGCAGGGACTGGAAACACCATATATTTT. Its translation is CASSLAGTGNTIYF.

This clone was seen just once. This chain connects TRBV7-9 to TRBJ2-1; 9 bases align to TRBD2. The J segment lost 0 bases and the V segment lost 4 bases, leaving 4 bases of the junction unmatched. CDR3 length: 16 amino acids. Germline CDR1 reads SEHNR; CDR2 reads FQNEAQ (reference sequence). The CDR3 loop is CASSSSGTSSYNEQFF. The CDR3 DNA follows: TGTGCCAGCAGCTCTAGCGGGACAAGCTCCTACAATGAGCAGTTCTTC.

This rearrangement joins TRBV18 to TRBJ1-1; D gene ambiguous. CDR1 and CDR2 from the germline V gene are KGHSH and LQKENI. The CDR3 is made up of 13 amino acids. Trimming took off 3 bases at V and 4 bases at J, with 9 bases between the two ends. CDR3 sequence: CASSPGSATEAFF. The CDR3 DNA reads TGTGCCAGCTCACCGGGGAGCGCCACTGAAGCTTTCTTT.

V gene TRBV7-9 combines with J gene TRBJ1-1; 8 positions match TRBD1. The CDR3 spans 15 residues. Germline CDR1 reads SEHNR; CDR2 reads FQNEAQ (reference sequence). Losses at the gene ends were 5 bases for V and 5 bases for J; bases not matched to a gene: 10. The CDR3 region is CASSPQGDRLTEAFF. The CDR3 coding sequence is TGTGCCAGCAGCCCACAGGGGGACAGGTTGACTGAAGCTTTCTTT.

The genes are TRBV21-1 and TRBJ1-1. TRBV21-1 is a recognized pseudogene. The CDR3 contains 13 residues. DNA for the CDR3: TGTGCCATCCTGGGGAGGAGGACACCTGAAGCTTTCTTT. Protein product: CAILGRRTPEAFF.

Remarks on this clone: At one end, the junction sequence differs from germline, possibly due to a read error. The chain recombines TRBV12-3 or TRBV12-4 with TRBJ1-2; TRBD1 matches at 8 bases. CDR3 length: 12 residues. The CDR3 DNA reads as TGTGCCAGCAGTTTCGTTCAGGGGGCGTCCATCTTC. Encoded protein: CASSFVQGASIF.

The rearrangement uses TRBV19 and TRBJ1-1, with 7 bases fitting TRBD1. Germline CDR1 and CDR2: LNHDA and SQIVND (reference sequence). V shed 5 bases, J shed 3 bases, and the junction held 6 bases outside the gene matches. This CDR3 has 14 residues. For the CDR3, the DNA is TGTGCCAGTAGTCGACAGGGTAGGGACACTGAAGCTTTCTTT. Translation gives CASSRQGRDTEAFF. Full variable domain (rest looked up from reference TRBV19 and TRBJ1-1): DGGITQSPKYLFRKEGQNVTLSCEQNLNHDAMYWYRQDPGQGLRLIYYSQIVNDFQKGDIAEGYSVSREKKESFPLTVTSAQKNPTAFYLCASSRQGRDTEAFFGQGTRLTVV.

The chain combines TRBV7-6 with TRBJ2-2; perhaps TRBD2 as D (6 bases). CDR3 size: 14 residues. CDR1 SGHVS and CDR2 FNYEAQ come from the germline V gene. V lost 0 bases, J lost 6 bases, and 8 bases lay in between. The CDR3 protein is CASSLARESGELFF. Written as DNA, the CDR3 is TGTGCCAGCAGCTTAGCCCGGGAGTCCGGGGAGCTGTTTTTT.

The V gene is TRBV6-6, the J gene TRBJ2-1; no firm D call. The CDR3 totals 13 residues. V was trimmed by 7 bases and J by 12 bases, leaving 19 bases between them. Germline values: CDR1 MNHNY, CDR2 SVGAGI (reference sequence). CDR3 in DNA: TGTGCCAGCACCCCACTCGAAACTAAGAGGCAGTTCTTC. As protein: CASTPLETKRQFF.

This clone was counted a few times. This rearrangement joins TRBV18 to TRBJ2-4; possibly TRBD1 for D (6 bases). The ends were cut back, 3 bases at V and 8 bases at J, with 17 bases in the middle. This CDR3 comprises 15 residues. CDR1 is KGHSH, CDR2 LQKENI, per germline. For the CDR3, the DNA is TGTGCCAGCTCACCTATGGGGGCGTCATGGGACATTCAGTACTTC. This translates into CASSPMGASWDIQYF.

This chain links TRBV6-2 or TRBV6-3 with TRBJ2-7, with 9 nucleotides matching TRBD2. The V and J ends lost 0 bases and 0 bases, in that order; junction bases with no gene match: 3. Germline loops: CDR1 MNHEY, CDR2 SVGEGT. The CDR3 totals 16 residues. CDR3 residues: CASSYSSSGNSYEQYF. The CDR3 DNA sequence: TGTGCCAGCAGTTACTCGTCTAGCGGGAACTCCTACGAGCAGTACTTC.

The J gene is TRBJ2-5, the V gene TRBV5-1; D might be TRBD1 (6 bases). This CDR3 region has 11 residues. Germline V gives CDR1 SGHRS, CDR2 YFSETQ. Trimming cost V 2 bases and J 7 bases, with 6 bases left between them. The CDR3 loop reads CASSLGGTQYF. The CDR3 DNA follows: TGCGCCAGCAGCTTAGGGGGGACCCAGTACTTC.

CDR3 DNA sequence: TGTGCCAGCAGACCGGGCAGGGGTAATGAGCAGTTCTTC. Protein: CASRPGRGNEQFF. The chain has TRBV13 and TRBJ2-1; D might be TRBD1 (6 bases). V dropped 6 bases and J dropped 7 bases, with 13 bases sitting between them. The CDR3 runs to 13 residues. CDR1 and CDR2 (germline): PRHDT, FYEKMQ (reference sequence).

This clone was detected once. The rearrangement uses TRBV11-2 and TRBJ2-3; 13 nucleotides align to TRBD2. CDR1 SGHAT and CDR2 FQNNGV come from the germline V gene. There are 16 residues in the CDR3. Trimming removed 1 base from V and 6 bases from J; junction bases left unmatched: 4. The CDR3 sequence is CASSLGLAGGGDTQYF. The CDR3 nucleotides read TGTGCCAGCAGCTTAGGACTAGCGGGAGGTGGGGATACGCAGTATTTT.

The rearrangement links TRBV28 to TRBJ2-7, with D tentatively TRBD1 (5 bases). V lost 5 bases and J 3 bases, leaving 8 bases between the germline ends. Germline CDR1 and CDR2: MDHEN and SYDVKM. This CDR3 is built from 12 residues. The DNA of the CDR3 is TGTGCCAGCAGTAGGGGCCGCTACGAGCAGTACTTC. This sequence encodes CASSRGRYEQYF.

This clone has only one observation. The genes are TRBV19 and TRBJ2-7, with D maybe TRBD2 (6 bases). Germline CDR1 is LNHDA and CDR2 is SQIVND (reference sequence). V was trimmed by 6 bases and J by 3 bases, leaving 12 bases between them. The CDR3 covers 13 residues. The DNA for the CDR3 is TGTGCCAGTAGCGGGTTAGCGGACTACGAGCAGTACTTC. Translation: CASSGLADYEQYF.

This rearrangement joins TRBV5-1 to TRBJ2-1; the match to TRBD2 covers 8 bases. Germline CDR1 reads SGHRS; CDR2 reads YFSETQ. The ends lost 4 bases at V and 0 bases at J; junction bases unmatched: 9. The CDR3 is made up of 17 amino acids. CDR3 loop: CASSQRTSSSSYNEQFF. In DNA form, the CDR3 reads TGCGCCAGCAGCCAAAGGACTAGCTCAAGCTCCTACAATGAGCAGTTCTTC.

The rearrangement joins TRBV4-3 to TRBJ2-1, with 10 bases fitting TRBD2. This CDR3 region has 18 residues. Trimming took 1 base from V and 6 from J; bases not matched to a gene: 12. Germline V gene lookup returns CDR1 LGHNA and CDR2 YSLEER. The CDR3 sequence: CASSQVPPTSGYLNEQFF. In DNA form, the CDR3 reads TGCGCCAGCAGCCAAGTTCCCCCGACTAGCGGGTACCTCAATGAGCAGTTCTTC.

This rearrangement joins TRBV6-2 or TRBV6-3 to TRBJ2-6, with 10 bases identical to TRBD1. The CDR3 consists of 18 residues. Germline V gene lookup returns CDR1 MNHEY and CDR2 SVGEGT. The V gene end was trimmed by 6 bases and the J gene end by 0 bases; junction bases not matched to a gene: 8. DNA of the CDR3: TGTGCCAGCAGCCCCTGGGACAGGGGCTTCTCTGGGGCCAACGTCCTGACTTTC. It codes for CASSPWDRGFSGANVLTF.